The entry below describes one T cell receptor beta chain. What it binds is not known. After isolation, RNA underwent reverse transcription to generate cDNA as the sequencing template. Sequencing was performed with immunoSEQ multiplex PCR; in TCRdb, only in-frame clones are kept and a portion is missing. Found here are roughly 11,000 clones, over 60% of them singletons; the top ten hold about 14%. Lesional scalp punch biopsies and peripheral blood came from alopecia areata patients. The data originate from a study of CD8+ T cells in alopecia areata. Study context: Treated patients swallowed 5 to 10 mg of oral tofacitinib twice daily. Treatment ran 6 to 18 months, with 6 months of follow-up afterward.

Overall study findings and caveats: Scalp samples also contribute reads from the resident alphabeta T cells found in normal skin. Alopecia totalis/universalis scalp especially showed more expanded CD8+ clones than normal scalp.

The V end was cut by 10 bases, the J end by 1 base, with 15 bases between. The CDR3 covers 13 residues. CDR1 is SGHRS and CDR2 is YFSETQ in the germline V gene. The chain employs TRBV5-1 and TRBJ2-7, with D perhaps matching TRBD2 (5 bases). Sequenced sample: skin. This TCR came from a human donor with alopecia areata. This CDR3 is CASKPGGSYEQYF. The CDR3, as DNA: TGCGCCTCGAAGCCAGGAGGTTCCTACGAGCAGTACTTC.